The 30 T cell receptor beta chains given below trace back to one sample, sequenced in a study of T cells in Graves' hyperthyroidism and ophthalmopathy. Using RNA transcripts as the source, TCR beta CDR3 regions were amplified. In the first-round RT-PCR of the TCR CDR3, the HTBI primer set was used. MiXCR, run by TCRdb on the multiplex PCR reads, gives a single entry per CDR3 protein. The repertoire consists of about 460,000 distinct CDR3 sequences, with approximately 23% occurring once and the leading ten covering 45% to 50%. Sequences were obtained from blood. The receptors stem from a woman in her seventies with Graves' ophthalmopathy.

The V gene is TRBV19, the J gene TRBJ1-2; 7 bases fit TRBD1. Germline CDR1 and CDR2: LNHDA and SQIVND (reference sequence). The CDR3 consists of 14 residues. The junction had 9 bases not matched to a gene; V was cut back by 3 bases and J by 8 bases. The DNA for the CDR3 is TGTGCCAGTAGTATCCCTGACAGGGCGAAAGGCTACACCTTC. The encoded protein is CASSIPDRAKGYTF.

The J gene is TRBJ2-5, the V gene TRBV20-1; D not certain. The V end was cut by 5 bases, the J end by 4 bases, with 14 bases between. This CDR3 is built from 13 residues. The germline CDR1 and CDR2 sequences are DFQATT and SNEGSKA (reference sequence). The CDR3 protein is CSAGITLGETQYF. For the CDR3, the DNA is TGCAGTGCTGGGATAACACTCGGAGAGACCCAGTACTTC.

This clonotype was observed a few times. The rearrangement uses TRBV28 and TRBJ1-1; maybe TRBD1 (6 bases). The CDR3 is made up of 17 amino acids. V was pared by 2 bases and J by 4 bases, with 20 bases between. Germline V gene lookup returns CDR1 MDHEN and CDR2 SYDVKM. In DNA, the CDR3 is TGTGCCAGCAGTTTACCCATTTTCACAGGGAGGGGCACTGAAGCTTTCTTT. Translation gives CASSLPIFTGRGTEAFF.

As to this clonotype: At one end, the junction sequence differs from germline, possibly due to a read error. The chain carries TRBV19 and TRBJ1-1; 7 bases fit TRBD1. The CDR3 length is 13 residues. The germline V gene encodes CDR1 LNHDA and CDR2 SQIVND (reference sequence). In nucleotides, the CDR3 is TGTGCCAGTGGTATAAGGGGGCGAACTGAAGCTTTCTTT. Translating gives CASGIRGRTEAFF.

This rearrangement joins TRBV20-1 to TRBJ2-1; possible D gene TRBD2, 5 bases. In germline, CDR1 is DFQATT, CDR2 SNEGSKA (reference sequence). The CDR3 contains 13 residues. Deletions cut 0 bases from V and 9 bases from J, with 12 bases between. CDR3 amino acids: CSARDSVRSEQFF. CDR3 DNA: TGCAGTGCTAGAGATAGCGTACGCAGTGAGCAGTTCTTC.

The chain has TRBV20-1 and TRBJ2-7; possibly TRBD2 for D (6 bases). Trimming took off 1 base at V and 6 bases at J, with 7 bases between the two ends. Germline V gene data show CDR1 as DFQATT and CDR2 as SNEGSKA (reference sequence). The CDR3 sequence is 11 residues long. The CDR3 coding sequence is TGCAGTGCTAGAGCGACTAGCGAGCAGTACTTC. Translating it yields CSARATSEQYF.

This clonotype appeared once. Possible read error: a much larger clone is one base away. For the CDR3, the DNA is TGTGCCAGCAGCCCGGGACTTCCCAACGAGCAGTACTTC. Translating gives CASSPGLPNEQYF. The chain employs TRBV7-8 and TRBJ2-7; the D gene is possibly TRBD2 (6 bases). Trimming took 5 bases from V and 5 from J, leaving 13 bases between them. This CDR3 region has 13 residues. Germline V gives CDR1 SGHVS, CDR2 FQNEAQ. Looking up the rest from reference TRBV7-8 and TRBJ2-7 gives the full variable domain: GAGVSQSPRYKVAKRGQDVALRCDPISGHVSLFWYQQALGQGPEFLTYFQNEAQLDKSGLPSDRFFAERPEGSVSTLKIQRTQQEDSAVYLCASSPGLPNEQYFGPGTRLTVT.

V and J are TRBV6-2 or TRBV6-3 and TRBJ1-3; tentative D call: TRBD1 (5 bases). Trimming took 4 bases from V and 0 from J, leaving 13 bases between them. The CDR3 has 16 residues. CDR1 and CDR2 (germline): MNHEY, SVGEGT. The CDR3 nucleotides read TGTGCCAGCAGTTCGTGGGGCCCCGACTCTGGAAACACCATATATTTT. This encodes CASSSWGPDSGNTIYF.

This clonotype was counted a few times. The chain has TRBV18 and TRBJ1-2; D is unclear. This CDR3 has 13 amino acids. With 2 bases removed from V and 5 bases from J, the gap between germline ends came to 9 bases. CDR1 and CDR2 from the germline V gene are KGHSH and LQKENI. The CDR3 region has the DNA TGTGCCAGCTCACCAGATGAGATTTATGGCTACACCTTC. This gives the protein CASSPDEIYGYTF.

This clonotype occurred many times. This chain joins TRBV2 and TRBJ2-1; D call uncertain. V lost 4 bases and J lost 0, with 10 bases in between. The V gene's germline CDR1 is SNHLY and CDR2 FYNNEI. The CDR3 extends over 15 amino acids. The CDR3 here is CASSVDARSYNEQFF. Written as DNA, the CDR3 is TGTGCCAGCAGTGTGGACGCCCGCTCCTACAATGAGCAGTTCTTC.

The table lists this clonotype with many counts. This chain joins TRBV30 and TRBJ2-5, with 7 bases matching TRBD1. CDR3 length equals 12 residues. V dropped 7 bases and J dropped 7; count of bases not matched to a gene: 9. Germline V gives CDR1 GTSNPN, CDR2 SVGIG (reference sequence). CDR3 bases: TGTGCCTCCAGACAGGGACCCCGGACCCAGTACTTC. It is translated as CASRQGPRTQYF.

This clonotype was counted ten times or more. V and J are TRBV6-2 or TRBV6-3 and TRBJ1-5; no definite D call. The CDR3 covers 14 residues. Trimming removed 2 bases at V and 7 bases at J, with 12 bases between. CDR1 MNHEY and CDR2 SVGEGT come from the germline V gene. The CDR3 nucleotides read TGTGCCAGCAGTTACGCCTCGGGGAGACAGCCCCAGCATTTT. It is translated as CASSYASGRQPQHF.

This clonotype was seen ten or more times. The chain links TRBV6-2 or TRBV6-3 to TRBJ2-1, with D hard to call. Germline-derived CDR1 and CDR2 are MNHEY and SVGEGT. Trimming pared 8 bases from V and 9 bases from J, leaving 20 bases between. The CDR3 covers 14 residues. CDR3 loop: CASRRSLPWREQFF. The CDR3 nucleotides read TGTGCCAGCCGCCGTAGCCTTCCTTGGCGTGAGCAGTTCTTC.

This clonotype was observed a few times. V and J are TRBV20-1 and TRBJ2-5; TRBD2 agrees at 12 bases. The CDR3 sequence is 15 residues long. With 6 bases clipped from V and 4 bases from J, the junction kept 9 bases outside the gene matches. The germline V gene encodes CDR1 DFQATT and CDR2 SNEGSKA (reference sequence). Here the CDR3 reads CSAPPSGRARETQYF. DNA for the CDR3: TGCAGTGCACCTCCTAGCGGGAGGGCCCGAGAGACCCAGTACTTC.

This clonotype was recorded at least ten times. The chain couples TRBV27 to TRBJ1-1; D unresolved. Germline V gives CDR1 MNHEY, CDR2 SMNVEV (reference sequence). V was cut by 1 base and J by 6 bases, with 15 bases left in between. This CDR3 is built from 15 residues. DNA of the CDR3: TGTGCCAGCAGTTTATTTGGGGTGAGATTTTCTGAAGCTTTCTTT. Amino acids: CASSLFGVRFSEAFF.

In this sample, this clonotype turned up a few times. The chain combines TRBV6-1 with TRBJ2-3, with TRBD2 matching over 11 bases. The CDR3 has 14 residues. Unmatched junction bases numbered 2, after V lost 5 bases and J lost 4 bases. Germline assignment: CDR1 MNHNS and CDR2 SASEGT. CDR3 region: CASSRLAGSDTQYF. The CDR3 nucleotides read TGTGCCAGCAGTCGACTAGCGGGGTCAGATACGCAGTATTTT.

This chain links TRBV28 with TRBJ2-7; 7 bases line up with TRBD1. Looked up from germline, CDR1 is MDHEN and CDR2 is SYDVKM. Losses at the gene ends were 10 bases for V and 0 bases for J; bases not matched to a gene: 6. The CDR3 runs 13 residues. The CDR3, as DNA: TGTGCCACCGTCGGACAGGTCTCCTACGAGCAGTACTTC. Translated, it gives CATVGQVSYEQYF.

This clonotype was observed a few times. The genes are TRBV19 and TRBJ1-1; TRBD1 matches at 7 bases. This CDR3 has 13 amino acids. V gave up 9 bases and J gave up 3 bases; unmatched junction bases: 7. Germline V lookup: CDR1 LNHDA, CDR2 SQIVND (reference sequence). CDR3 sequence reads: CASRQGKDTEAFF. The CDR3 nucleotides are TGTGCCAGCCGACAGGGAAAAGACACTGAAGCTTTCTTT.

The chain carries TRBV6-6 and TRBJ2-5; D possibly matches TRBD1 or TRBD2 (6 bases each). The length of the CDR3 is 15 residues. Trimming removed 2 bases at V and 3 bases at J, with 13 bases between. The germline gives CDR1 MNHNY, CDR2 SVGAGI (reference sequence). The CDR3 DNA follows: TGTGCCAGCAGTTACGGGTCCGGGGGCAAAGAGACCCAGTACTTC. This sequence encodes CASSYGSGGKETQYF.

The chain combines TRBV18 with TRBJ2-2; D gene unclear. The germline V gene encodes CDR1 KGHSH and CDR2 LQKENI. The CDR3 runs 16 residues. The germline V and J ends were trimmed by 4 bases and 0 bases, with 12 bases remaining between them. The CDR3 region is CASSQPGLANTGELFF. The CDR3 DNA reads TGTGCCAGCTCACAGCCGGGCCTAGCGAACACCGGGGAGCTGTTTTTT.

The rearrangement joins TRBV28 to TRBJ1-2; no reliable D call. Trimming removed 7 bases at V and 3 bases at J, with 12 bases between. CDR3 length: 13 amino acids. Looked up from germline, CDR1 is MDHEN and CDR2 is SYDVKM. CDR3 sequence reads: CASNQVLDYGYTF. DNA of the CDR3: TGTGCCAGCAATCAGGTTTTAGACTATGGCTACACCTTC.

The V call is TRBV7-2, the J call TRBJ1-1; weak D call: TRBD1 (5 bases). With 6 bases removed from V and 11 bases from J, the gap between germline ends came to 22 bases. The CDR3 contains 14 residues. The germline CDR1 and CDR2 sequences are SGHTA and FQGNSA. The CDR3 loop is CASRRARGTPHAFF. The CDR3 DNA follows: TGTGCCAGCAGACGGGCCCGGGGGACCCCGCATGCTTTCTTT.

The rearrangement uses TRBV12-3 or TRBV12-4 and TRBJ2-7, with D perhaps matching TRBD2 (6 bases). CDR3 length equals 13 residues. V gave up 3 bases and J gave up 5 bases, with 11 bases separating them. CDR3 sequence reads: CASSFLAAHEQYF. The CDR3 DNA reads TGTGCCAGCAGTTTTTTAGCGGCCCACGAGCAGTACTTC.

This clonotype was observed a handful of times. The genes are TRBV7-2 and TRBJ2-3; D is perhaps TRBD1 or TRBD2 (5 bases each). This CDR3 is 14 amino acids long. Looked up from germline, CDR1 is SGHTA and CDR2 is FQGNSA. The V gene lost 5 bases and the J gene lost 0 bases, with 9 bases spanning the gap. CDR3 nucleotides: TGTGCCAGCAGCCGGGACCCAAGCACAGATACGCAGTATTTT. Amino acid sequence: CASSRDPSTDTQYF.

The CDR3 here is CASSRDQAYEQYF. CDR3 sequence (DNA): TGTGCCAGCAGCCGGGACCAAGCCTACGAGCAGTACTTC. The chain employs TRBV7-6 and TRBJ2-7; D possibly uses TRBD1 or TRBD2 (5 bases each). The CDR3 runs to 13 residues. The V end lost 5 bases, the J end lost 2 bases, and 10 bases lay between the germline ends. Germline V gene lookup returns CDR1 SGHVS and CDR2 FNYEAQ.

The chain uses TRBV12-5 and TRBJ2-7; D may be TRBD2 (6 bases). V lost 3 bases and J 5 bases, leaving 14 bases between the germline ends. Germline CDR1 LGHNT, CDR2 FRNRAP. This CDR3 contains 14 residues. CDR3 in amino acids: CASGLTGLIHEQYF. The CDR3 bases are TGTGCTAGTGGTTTAACGGGACTGATCCACGAGCAGTACTTC.

The rearrangement links TRBV12-3 or TRBV12-4 to TRBJ2-1; TRBD2 matches 10 bases. The ends lost 5 bases at V and 4 bases at J; junction bases unmatched: 8. CDR3 length equals 16 residues. The CDR3 nucleotides are TGTGCCAGCAGTCCTACAGCGGGAGGGAAGTACAATGAGCAGTTCTTC. It is translated as CASSPTAGGKYNEQFF.

This clonotype appeared many times. The chain has TRBV7-2 and TRBJ2-3, with D hard to call. The CDR3 is 12 amino acids. V dropped 6 bases and J dropped 6 bases, with 10 bases sitting between them. CDR1 and CDR2 from the germline V gene are SGHTA and FQGNSA. Here the CDR3 reads CASRNAEDTQYF. CDR3 bases: TGTGCCAGCAGGAACGCGGAGGATACGCAGTATTTT.

This clonotype appeared many times. The chain joins TRBV2 to TRBJ1-5; 8 nucleotides line up with TRBD1. The CDR3 is 14 amino acids. CDR1 is SNHLY, CDR2 FYNNEI, per germline. V was pared by 8 bases and J by 7 bases, with 10 bases of the junction left unmatched. The CDR3 loop is CASLGQGAGQPQHF. The CDR3 nucleotides read TGTGCCAGCCTCGGGCAGGGGGCAGGACAGCCCCAGCATTTT.

The V gene is TRBV7-6, the J gene TRBJ1-3, with D unclear. The germline CDR1 and CDR2 sequences are SGHVS and FNYEAQ. V lost 5 bases and J 6 bases, leaving 11 bases between the germline ends. This CDR3 has 13 amino acids. The CDR3 is CASSVRPENTIYF. The CDR3 DNA reads as TGTGCCAGCAGCGTTCGTCCTGAAAACACCATATATTTT.